The 5 T cell receptor beta chains below all came from one sample that was sequenced in a study of long-term antiretroviral therapy in people with HIV. Version v3.0 of the immunoSEQ assay was performed at survey level. Assay: immunoSEQ multiplex PCR; the TCRdb copy retains only in-frame clones and omits some. The table records around 21,000 clones, roughly 84% of them present only once. Sequenced here: unsorted PBMCs, sampled 1.9 years after starting antiretroviral therapy. The receptors derive from a woman in her fifties or sixties with HIV.

The chain carries TRBV14 and TRBJ2-1, with 8 bases that match TRBD2. CDR3 length: 15 amino acids. In germline, CDR1 is SGHDN, CDR2 FVKESK. Trimming cost V 4 bases and J 6 bases; bases outside gene matches: 8. CDR3 residues: CASSLLPGGANEQFF. The DNA of the CDR3 is TGTGCCAGCAGCCTGTTACCCGGGGGGGCCAATGAGCAGTTCTTC.

Turning to this clone: At one boundary the junction diverges from the germline segment, which might be a read error. This same CDR3 is encoded by further DNA sequences in the sample. The gene calls are TRBV5-4 and TRBJ1-3; 10 bases are a match to TRBD1. Per the germline V gene, CDR1 is SGHNT and CDR2 is YYREEE (reference sequence). This CDR3 is 13 amino acids long. The CDR3 DNA reads as TGCGCCAGCAGCTTGGGACAGGGGAACACCATATATTTT. It encodes CASSLGQGNTIYF.

The gene calls are TRBV19 and TRBJ1-4, with D tentatively TRBD1 (6 bases). The CDR3 has 16 amino acids. The V gene's germline CDR1 is LNHDA and CDR2 SQIVND (reference sequence). V was trimmed by 1 base and J by 6 bases, leaving 15 bases between them. The CDR3 sequence: CASSIGPNRADEKLFF. CDR3 sequence (DNA): TGTGCCAGTAGTATAGGACCTAACAGGGCCGATGAAAAACTGTTTTTT.

The genes are TRBV28 and TRBJ2-7, with TRBD1 matching 9 bases. The CDR3 extends over 15 amino acids. Per germline, CDR1 MDHEN and CDR2 SYDVKM. Trimming took 4 bases from V and 2 from J; bases not matched to a gene: 6. The CDR3 spells CASSSPGTGTYEQYF. The CDR3 coding sequence is TGTGCCAGCAGTTCACCCGGGACAGGGACCTACGAGCAGTACTTC.

In its sample, this clone ranks as medium-sized. This chain uses TRBV5-1 with TRBJ2-7; D remains ambiguous. CDR3 length: 16 amino acids. V was clipped by 0 bases and J by 0 bases, with 13 bases between them. CDR1 and CDR2 (germline): SGHRS, YFSETQ. The CDR3, as DNA: TGCGCCAGCAGCTTGGGGGCGGCGGCCAGCTCCTACGAGCAGTACTTC. Encoded protein: CASSLGAAASSYEQYF.